The entry that follows covers one T cell receptor beta chain sequence. Antigen unknown. The data originate from a study of cytomegalovirus exposure and HLA in healthy donors. Points from the study as a whole: DRB1 showed the most TCR associations and HLA-C the fewest in a later analysis, as rates varied by HLA locus. Most TCR sequences were seen very rarely across donors, but some public TCRs occurred in many.

The V and J ends lost 3 bases and 8 bases, in that order; junction bases with no gene match: 10. The CDR3 has 14 residues. Germline V CDR1 and CDR2: SGHDT, YYEEEE. The PCR ran on 60 Vbeta and 13 Jbeta primers. Here immunoSEQ multiplex PCR was the method, and the copy in TCRdb shows in-frame clones only, minus some. In the table there are about 59,000 clones, under 80% of which are singletons. At the time of sampling, donors were nominally healthy, though unrecorded immune exposures were likely. The material sequenced was PBMCs. J is TRBJ1-2 and V is TRBV5-6; TRBD1 matches at 7 bases. This clonotype was obtained from a man in his thirties or forties in good health and CMV-seropositive. This CDR3 is CASSYLTGEEGYTF. CDR3 DNA sequence: TGTGCCAGCAGCTACCTCACAGGGGAGGAAGGCTACACCTTC.